These T cell receptor beta chains were read from a single sample in a study of cytomegalovirus exposure and HLA in healthy donors. Generated by immunoSEQ multiplex PCR, the TCRdb table keeps only in-frame clones and is missing some. The data show approximately 80,000 clones, approximately 93% seen once. Sequenced: PBMCs. Receptors were obtained from a young woman in good health and CMV-seronegative. Both conserved end residues are trimmed from each CDR3.

V: TRBV28
CDR3: ASRTGTGFVGYT

V: TRBV5-1
CDR3: ASSPGDTQY

V: TRBV29-1
CDR3: SVEEGTASYEQY

V: TRBV4-3
CDR3: ASSQDTSDTQY

V: TRBV9
CDR3: ASSVVFRDTQY

V: TRBV25-1
CDR3: ASRRTGQSEAF

V: TRBV11-2
CDR3: ASSPGQGVGNTEAF

V: TRBV19
CDR3: ASRDVGQTGQYH

V: TRBV28
CDR3: ASVTGTVWNEQY

V: TRBV6-1
CDR3: ASTIPFITEAF

V: TRBV5-5
CDR3: ASSSGAASTEAF

V: TRBV12-5
CDR3: ASGIAGGAYNEQF

V: TRBV4-3
CDR3: ASSQERGLGTQY

V: TRBV2
CDR3: ASRGGRTDTQY

V: TRBV18
CDR3: ASSLGTGDQPQH

V: TRBV10-1
CDR3: ARPVLREQY

V: TRBV6-5
CDR3: ASSLGGTNEKLF

V: TRBV7-2
CDR3: ASSSLGVGGQETQY

V: TRBV29-1
CDR3: SVGTGGRSGANVLT

V: TRBV6-5
CDR3: ASSYDRALTEAF

V: TRBV6-5
CDR3: ASSYGAGGQF

V: TRBV28
CDR3: ASSFPGQGGTEAF

V: TRBV27
CDR3: ASSLSTRPYGTDTQY

V: TRBV28
CDR3: ASSLARISGNTIY

V: TRBV28
CDR3: ASSPAGYGNTEAF

V: TRBV28
CDR3: ASSPPDRPVGNTIY

V: TRBV7-8
CDR3: ASSELTSGRAVEQF

V: TRBV30
CDR3: AWCRNTEAF

V: TRBV29-1
CDR3: SVGLAVDQETQY

V: TRBV6-1
CDR3: ASSEGGTRRYNEQF

V: TRBV28
CDR3: ASSLVSGGLILEQF

V: TRBV4-3
CDR3: ASSGGDRKYEQY

V: TRBV20-1
CDR3: SAWRAETQY

V: TRBV6-5
CDR3: ASRRTGGGYT

V: TRBV7-2
CDR3: ASSFGQGGQF

V: TRBV30
CDR3: AWSAGGRQDTQY

V: TRBV4-1
CDR3: ASSQERGTGRSTGELF

V: TRBV6-5
CDR3: ASSPGLAVYNEQF

V: TRBV11-2
CDR3: ASSLGSREGAGELF

V: TRBV15
CDR3: ATSREYIEQF